This passage covers 10 T cell receptor beta chains from one sample sequenced in a study of blood T cell repertoires in COVID-19. The repertoire was sequenced with immunoSEQ multiplex PCR; TCRdb's copy has only in-frame clones and lacks some. Of about 220,000 clones in the sample, more than 65% were seen once. Sequenced material: peripheral blood. The receptors were gathered from a man aged 50 to 60 with active or convalescent COVID-19.

The chain has TRBV15 and TRBJ1-5; 9 positions agree with TRBD1. Germline V gene data show CDR1 as LNHNV and CDR2 as YYDKDF (reference sequence). V trimming: 4 bases; J trimming: 4 bases; junction bases outside the gene matches: 5. CDR3 length: 15 amino acids. The CDR3 spells CATSTWDRENQPQHF. The CDR3, as DNA: TGTGCCACCAGCACTTGGGACAGGGAGAATCAGCCCCAGCATTTT.

The chain combines TRBV20-1 with TRBJ1-2; D gene unclear. The ends were cut back, 3 bases at V and 8 bases at J, with 16 bases in the middle. The CDR3 is 13 amino acids. Germline V gives CDR1 DFQATT, CDR2 SNEGSKA (reference sequence). The CDR3 reads CSASPGSTGGYTF. DNA for the CDR3: TGCAGTGCTAGTCCGGGGAGCACGGGGGGCTACACCTTC.

V usage is TRBV30 and J usage is TRBJ2-3; D is undetermined. Trimming removed 2 bases at V and 6 bases at J, with 6 bases between. Germline CDR1 is GTSNPN and CDR2 is SVGIG (reference sequence). This CDR3 is built from 11 residues. The CDR3, as DNA: TGTGCCTGGAGTCCCTACGATACGCAGTATTTT. Its protein is CAWSPYDTQYF.

This clone occurred once. The CDR3 nucleotides are TGTGCCAGCAGTGAAACCGGGGGTTTTGGAATACCCCAGCATTTT. This codes for CASSETGGFGIPQHF. The J gene is TRBJ1-5, the V gene TRBV2; TRBD1 might be the D (5 bases). Looked up from germline, CDR1 is SNHLY and CDR2 is FYNNEI. V was shortened by 2 bases and J by 10 bases, with 18 bases between the two germline ends. The CDR3 runs to 15 residues.

This sequence joins TRBV7-9 and TRBJ1-2; TRBD1 matches 9 bases. V shed 4 bases, J shed 8 bases, and the junction held 5 bases outside the gene matches. The CDR3 runs 13 residues. Germline CDR1 is SEHNR and CDR2 is FQNEAQ (reference sequence). The CDR3 sequence: CASSSRTGEGYTF. The CDR3, as DNA: TGTGCCAGCAGCTCCCGGACAGGGGAAGGCTACACCTTC.

V and J are TRBV3-1 (or the pseudogene TRBV3-2) and TRBJ2-2; possibly TRBD1 for D (5 bases). Germline CDR1 reads LGHDT; CDR2 reads YNNKEL (reference sequence). The CDR3 spans 16 residues. Trimming left V 2 bases short and J 2 bases short, with 12 bases between. Here the CDR3 reads CASSQPQGTNTGELFF. CDR3 sequence (DNA): TGTGCCAGCAGCCAACCTCAGGGAACTAACACCGGGGAGCTGTTTTTT.

This chain links TRBV28 with TRBJ1-1, with 8 nucleotides matching TRBD1. V lost 3 bases to trimming and J lost 1 base; unmatched junction nucleotides: 1. The CDR3 totals 14 residues. Germline loops: CDR1 MDHEN, CDR2 SYDVKM. CDR3 sequence (DNA): TGTGCCAGCAGTTTTCAGGGGGCGAACACTGAAGCTTTCTTT. This encodes CASSFQGANTEAFF.

The chain links TRBV7-9 to TRBJ2-3; D unclear. Germline V gene data show CDR1 as SEHNR and CDR2 as FQNEAQ (reference sequence). V was clipped by 5 bases and J by 10 bases, with 19 bases between them. The CDR3 runs to 14 residues. Here the CDR3 reads CASSPQVRAAAQYF. CDR3 coding DNA: TGTGCCAGCAGCCCCCAGGTTCGTGCTGCTGCGCAGTATTTT.

V and J are TRBV27 and TRBJ2-2; tentatively, D is TRBD1 (6 bases). The CDR3 covers 13 residues. CDR1 and CDR2 (germline): MNHEY, SMNVEV (reference sequence). The V gene lost 6 bases and the J gene lost 6 bases, with 11 bases spanning the gap. This chain's CDR3 is CASSKGGAGELFF. DNA of the CDR3: TGTGCCAGCAGCAAAGGGGGAGCCGGGGAGCTGTTTTTT.

This clone was detected a few times. V usage is TRBV28 and J usage is TRBJ1-3, with unresolved D. The CDR3 spans 12 residues. V was pared by 5 bases and J by 4 bases, with 6 bases between. In germline, CDR1 is MDHEN, CDR2 SYDVKM. The CDR3 DNA reads TGTGCCAGCAGTCCCCAGGGAAACACCATATATTTT. Translated, it gives CASSPQGNTIYF.